These 22 T cell receptor beta chains were sequenced from one sample in a study of CD8 T cell repertoires and HIV-1 epitope variants. The antigens for these receptors are not known. The table came from immunoSEQ multiplex PCR; TCRdb's copy has only in-frame clones and leaves some out. The sample lists several thousand clones, approximately 66% occurring once. The sample was cultured CD8+ T cells derived from PBMCs. These receptors came from a male donor with HIV.

The V gene is TRBV10-1, the J gene TRBJ1-1; the D is unclear. With 1 base removed from V and 5 bases from J, the gap between germline ends came to 11 bases. CDR1 is WNHNN and CDR2 is SYGVQD in the germline V gene (reference sequence). The CDR3 sequence is 14 residues long. CDR3 protein: CASSELNGKTEAFF. As DNA, the CDR3 is TGCGCCAGCAGTGAGTTAAACGGGAAGACTGAAGCTTTCTTT.

The gene calls are TRBV2 and TRBJ1-2, with unresolved D. Germline CDR1 is SNHLY and CDR2 is FYNNEI. This CDR3 comprises 13 residues. Trimming removed 3 bases from V and 7 bases from J, with 12 bases in between. The CDR3 DNA sequence: TGTGCCAGCAGTGAGGGAGGGTGGGGTGGCTACACCTTC. It translates to CASSEGGWGGYTF.

The chain links TRBV4-3 to TRBJ1-2, with D tentatively TRBD1 (5 bases). Germline lookup yields CDR1 LGHNA and CDR2 YSLEER. Trimming pared 1 base from V and 4 bases from J, leaving 16 bases between. The CDR3 consists of 16 residues. The CDR3 loop reads CASSQVVSGASYGYTF. In DNA form, the CDR3 reads TGCGCCAGCAGCCAAGTGGTTTCTGGGGCGAGCTATGGCTACACCTTC.

The chain combines TRBV11-1 with TRBJ2-2, with D possibly being TRBD1 or TRBD2 (5 bases each). The CDR3 extends over 15 amino acids. The V and J ends lost 4 bases and 6 bases respectively, with 15 bases between them. The germline gives CDR1 SGHAT, CDR2 FQDESV (reference sequence). Here the CDR3 DNA reads TGTGCCAGCAGCTCCGTGGAATGGGGGTCCGGGGAGCTGTTTTTT. This encodes CASSSVEWGSGELFF.

The rearrangement links TRBV30 to TRBJ2-3; perhaps TRBD2 as D (6 bases). The CDR3 runs to 11 residues. Trimming pared 4 bases from V and 10 bases from J, leaving 12 bases between. Germline V gene lookup returns CDR1 GTSNPN and CDR2 SVGIG (reference sequence). DNA of the CDR3: TGTGCCTGGATCCCCGGCGGGGCGCAGTATTTT. It codes for CAWIPGGAQYF.

The chain couples TRBV6-4 to TRBJ1-2; D remains unclear. Germline V lookup: CDR1 MRHNA, CDR2 SNTAGT. The V and J ends lost 0 bases and 6 bases respectively, with 11 bases between them. This CDR3 region has 14 residues. Here the CDR3 reads CASSDSRGEHGYTF. CDR3 bases: TGTGCCAGCAGTGACTCCCGTGGGGAGCATGGCTACACCTTC.

This chain links TRBV28 with TRBJ1-3; 9 bases agree with TRBD1. This CDR3 is built from 16 residues. Germline V CDR1 and CDR2: MDHEN, SYDVKM. Trimming removed 5 bases from V and 4 bases from J; junction bases left unmatched: 9. The DNA for the CDR3 is TGTGCCAGCAGTCCCCACAGGGGGCTCCGGGGAAACACCATATATTTT. Translating gives CASSPHRGLRGNTIYF. Full variable domain (remainder filled in from reference TRBV28 and TRBJ1-3): DVKVTQSSRYLVKRTGEKVFLECVQDMDHENMFWYRQDPGLGLRLIYFSYDVKMKEKGDIPEGYSVSREKKERFSLILESASTNQTSMYLCASSPHRGLRGNTIYFGEGSWLTVV.

This sequence joins TRBV6-1 and TRBJ1-1, with TRBD1 matching over 11 bases. V gave up 0 bases and J gave up 4 bases; unmatched junction bases: 1. The CDR3 spans 15 residues. Germline CDR1 reads MNHNS; CDR2 reads SASEGT. The CDR3 bases are TGTGCCAGCAGTGAAGCGGGGACAGGGGGCACTGAAGCTTTCTTT. Its protein product is CASSEAGTGGTEAFF.

The chain couples TRBV27 to TRBJ1-1; D ambiguous. This CDR3 is 13 amino acids long. Germline-derived CDR1 and CDR2 are MNHEY and SMNVEV (reference sequence). V gave up 3 bases and J gave up 0 bases, with 5 bases separating them. The CDR3 loop is CASSFSVNTEAFF. The CDR3 bases are TGTGCCAGCAGTTTTTCGGTGAACACTGAAGCTTTCTTT.

This chain's CDR3 is CASTLQGTGELFF. In nucleotides, the CDR3 is TGTGCCAGCACCCTACAGGGTACCGGGGAGCTGTTTTTT. V usage is TRBV2 and J usage is TRBJ2-2; tentative D call: TRBD1 (6 bases). V lost 7 bases and J 5 bases, leaving 11 bases between the germline ends. This CDR3 has 13 amino acids. Germline V CDR1 and CDR2: SNHLY, FYNNEI.

The chain recombines TRBV5-3 with TRBJ2-2, with 10 bases matching TRBD2. TRBV5-3 is an open reading frame whose function is uncertain. The J segment lost 3 bases and the V segment lost 4 bases, leaving 15 bases of the junction unmatched. This CDR3 has 19 residues. The CDR3 sequence: CARSTTVSSGGPHTGELFF. CDR3 coding DNA: TGTGCCAGAAGCACCACAGTCTCTAGCGGGGGACCCCACACCGGGGAGCTGTTTTTT.

This clone was seen a handful of times. Other DNA variants within this sample encode the same CDR3. The rearrangement links TRBV9 to TRBJ1-1, with TRBD1 as a possible D gene (5 bases). Germline V lookup: CDR1 SGDLS, CDR2 YYNGEE. The CDR3 covers 14 residues. The ends were cut back, 0 bases at V and 1 base at J, with 7 bases in the middle. For the CDR3, the DNA is TGTGCCAGCAGCGTAGCTGGGGGGAACACTGAAGCTTTCTTT. Protein product: CASSVAGGNTEAFF.

This clone has only one observation. V and J are TRBV27 and TRBJ2-1, with TRBD2 matching 11 bases. V dropped 6 bases and J dropped 2; count of bases not matched to a gene: 3. The germline gives CDR1 MNHEY, CDR2 SMNVEV (reference sequence). The CDR3 extends over 15 amino acids. In nucleotides, the CDR3 is TGTGCCAGCAGCCCGGGACTAGCGGCCTACAATGAGCAGTTCTTC. Translating it yields CASSPGLAAYNEQFF.

The chain couples TRBV28 to TRBJ2-5, with 7 bases lining up with TRBD1. After removal of 5 bases from V and 1 base from J, the junction contained 7 bases not matched to a gene. The CDR3 covers 15 residues. Germline V gives CDR1 MDHEN, CDR2 SYDVKM. CDR3 sequence: CASSRESGGQETQYF. As DNA, the CDR3 is TGTGCCAGCAGTCGTGAATCAGGGGGCCAAGAGACCCAGTACTTC.

This clone was seen a few times. The chain joins TRBV5-6 to TRBJ2-2, with TRBD1 matching 7 bases. V was clipped by 1 base and J by 0 bases; unmatched bases: 9. This CDR3 spans 18 amino acids. CDR1 and CDR2 (germline): SGHDT, YYEEEE. DNA of the CDR3: TGTGCCAGCAGCTTGTTAGGAGCCGGGACAGCGAACACCGGGGAGCTGTTTTTT. Translating it yields CASSLLGAGTANTGELFF.

The V gene is TRBV11-2, the J gene TRBJ2-7; 9 bases agree with TRBD1. CDR1 is SGHAT, CDR2 FQNNGV, per germline. CDR3 length: 14 amino acids. The trim removed 8 bases at V and 3 bases at J, leaving 8 bases unmatched. This CDR3 reads CASSTRTGDYEQYF. The CDR3 DNA reads as TGTGCCAGCTCGACTAGGACAGGGGACTACGAGCAGTACTTC.

The V gene is TRBV6-5, the J gene TRBJ1-3; possibly TRBD1 for D (5 bases). V shed 5 bases and J shed 0 bases, with 8 bases lying between them. From germline, CDR1 is MNHEY and CDR2 SVGAGI. The CDR3 runs 14 residues. CDR3 region: CASSDSFSGNTIYF. The CDR3 DNA follows: TGTGCCAGCAGTGACAGCTTCTCTGGAAACACCATATATTTT.

This rearrangement joins TRBV4-2 to TRBJ1-3; the D gene is possibly TRBD1 (6 bases). Trimming removed 2 bases from V and 2 bases from J, with 10 bases in between. Germline V gene lookup returns CDR1 LGHNA and CDR2 YNFKEQ. The CDR3 runs 15 residues. The CDR3 loop is CASSQPEGAGNTIYF. The CDR3, as DNA: TGTGCCAGCAGCCAACCCGAGGGGGCTGGAAACACCATATATTTT.

The rearrangement uses TRBV5-1 and TRBJ1-6; maybe TRBD1 (5 bases). V lost 0 bases to trimming and J lost 7 bases, with 11 bases between them. CDR1 and CDR2 from the germline V gene are SGHRS and YFSETQ. This CDR3 contains 15 residues. The CDR3 DNA reads as TGCGCCAGCAGCTTGGAGGGCAGGGAGAATTCACCCCTCCACTTT. Its protein product is CASSLEGRENSPLHF.

J is TRBJ2-1 and V is TRBV7-9; D uncertain. V shed 1 base and J shed 10 bases, with 8 bases lying between them. CDR1 and CDR2 (germline): SEHNR, FQNEAQ (reference sequence). The CDR3 consists of 12 residues. CDR3 DNA sequence: TGTGCCAGCAGCTTAGAGTTTCGCGAGCAGTTCTTC. It yields the protein CASSLEFREQFF.

This clone has a handful of counts. This chain connects TRBV7-8 to TRBJ1-2, with 7 bases aligning to TRBD1. CDR1 is SGHVS, CDR2 FQNEAQ, per germline. The V segment lost 5 bases and the J segment 6 bases; nucleotides outside the gene matches: 12. CDR3 size: 15 residues. The CDR3 here is CASSQGSGQGDGYTF. The DNA of the CDR3 is TGTGCCAGCAGCCAAGGGTCAGGCCAGGGGGATGGCTACACCTTC.

This clone was detected only once. The gene calls are TRBV27 and TRBJ2-3; D possibly matches TRBD1 or TRBD2 (5 bases each). V shed 6 bases and J shed 2 bases, with 12 bases lying between them. The length of the CDR3 is 14 residues. Germline assignment: CDR1 MNHEY and CDR2 SMNVEV (reference sequence). The CDR3 reads CASSIEGPTDTQYF. The DNA for the CDR3 is TGTGCCAGCAGCATCGAGGGACCCACAGATACGCAGTATTTT.